This T cell receptor (beta chain) was identified in a study of blood T cell repertoires in COVID-19. In the study overall: The cDNA or gDNA used as material had been derived from T cells, B-cell-depleted T cells, or PBMCs.

Source study methods: Nucleated cell counts were estimated from reference gene primer amplification. Clones were read by immunoSEQ multiplex PCR, and TCRdb kept only the in-frame ones, dropping some. That table is the source of V, J and clone size, and D and trimming were worked out from the DNA. The sample lists some 230,000 clones; 65% to 90% were seen once. Sequencing used peripheral blood. The receptor comes from a woman between 50 and 59 years old with acute or convalescent COVID-19.

The CDR3 DNA sequence: TGTGCCAGCTCACCAGGGACAGACGCTTATGGCTACACCTTC. Its translation: CASSPGTDAYGYTF. The chain is built from TRBV18 and TRBJ1-2; 7 bases line up with TRBD1. This CDR3 contains 14 residues. The germline V gene has CDR1 KGHSH and CDR2 LQKENI. V lost 2 bases and J lost 5; bases outside the gene matches: 5. The full variable domain, its missing parts supplied by reference TRBV18 and TRBJ1-2, is NAGVMQNPRHLVRRRGQEARLRCSPMKGHSHVYWYRQLPEEGLKFMVYLQKENIIDESGMPKERFSAEFPKEGPSILRIQQVVRGDSAAYFCASSPGTDAYGYTFGSGTRLTVV.